This section outlines one TCR beta chain sequence together with its context. This entry belongs to a study of blood T cell repertoires in COVID-19. CDR3 size: 15 residues. In germline, CDR1 is SGHDN, CDR2 FVKESK. Trimming shortened V by 4 bases and J by 7 bases, and 14 bases separated the two germline ends. TCRdb keeps only in-frame clones here, not all; method: immunoSEQ multiplex PCR. The sample contains roughly 100,000 clones, about 80% of which appear only once. The sample taken for sequencing was peripheral blood. The clonotype was recovered from a man in his 70s with acute or convalescent COVID-19. This chain uses TRBV14 with TRBJ1-6; a weak D match, TRBD1 (5 bases). For the CDR3, the DNA is TGTGCCAGCAGCCTCCCTGGGGGGTGGAATTCACCCCTCCACTTT. Amino acid sequence: CASSLPGGWNSPLHF.